This record looks at one T cell receptor (beta chain) sequence and its context. These data belong to a study of cytotoxic CD8 clonotypes in ibrutinib-treated CLL. Study-level information: Complete response was seen in 2 patients and partial in approximately 24; about twelve progressed and around 14 stayed remitted after a median 68 months. On average, almost 95,000 productive rearrangements and about 280,000 productive templates per sample.

The V end lost 5 bases, the J end lost 0 bases, and 17 bases lay between the germline ends. The CDR3 runs to 17 residues. The germline V gene encodes CDR1 KGHSH and CDR2 LQKENI. PBMCs that had been cryopreserved were the source of 1.5 to 2.5 micrograms of genomic DNA for TCR beta libraries. Repertoires were generated with immunoSEQ multiplex PCR, while TCRdb's copy carries only in-frame clones and drops some. The sample shows around 140,000 clones, more than 75% of them seen only once. The starting material was PBMCs, obtained after 36 months of ibrutinib treatment. This clonotype originated in a human donor with chronic lymphocytic leukemia. The chain combines TRBV18 with TRBJ1-5, with D possibly TRBD1 on 6 matching bases. CDR3 DNA: TGTGCCAGCTCAACCGGGGACATTTCCCTTAGCAATCAGCCCCAGCATTTT. Encoded protein: CASSTGDISLSNQPQHF.